The clone carrying this T cell receptor (beta chain) was observed once. CDR3 size: 14 residues. J was trimmed by 3 bases and V by 5 bases; bases with no gene match: 3. From germline, CDR1 is SGHVS and CDR2 FNYEAQ. PCR was performed using 60 Vbeta and 13 Jbeta primers. Some clones are missing from TCRdb's copy, which holds only in-frame ones; the method was immunoSEQ multiplex PCR. The sample holds roughly 130,000 clones, about four fifths seen once. The data were obtained in a study of cytomegalovirus exposure and HLA in healthy donors. The receptor was isolated from a young man in good health and CMV-seronegative. The sequenced sample consisted of PBMCs. This chain joins TRBV7-6 and TRBJ2-1; 8 bases are shared with TRBD1. The CDR3 loop is CASSAQGGYNEQFF. The CDR3 nucleotides are TGTGCCAGCAGCGCACAGGGGGGCTACAATGAGCAGTTCTTC.